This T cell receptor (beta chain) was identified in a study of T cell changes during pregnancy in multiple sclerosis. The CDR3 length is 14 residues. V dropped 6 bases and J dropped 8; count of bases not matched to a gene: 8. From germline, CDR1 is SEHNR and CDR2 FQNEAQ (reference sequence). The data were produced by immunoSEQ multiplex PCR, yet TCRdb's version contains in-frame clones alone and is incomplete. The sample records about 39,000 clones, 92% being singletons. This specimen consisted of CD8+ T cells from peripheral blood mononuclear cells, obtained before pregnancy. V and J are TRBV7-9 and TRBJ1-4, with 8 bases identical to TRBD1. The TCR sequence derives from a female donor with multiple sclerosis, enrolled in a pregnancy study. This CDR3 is CASSTIDRGEKLFF. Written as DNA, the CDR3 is TGTGCCAGCAGTACAATCGACAGGGGCGAAAAACTGTTTTTT. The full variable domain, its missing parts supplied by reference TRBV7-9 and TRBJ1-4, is DTGVSQNPRHKITKRGQNVTFRCDPISEHNRLYWYRQTLGQGPEFLTYFQNEAQLEKSRLLSDRFSAERPKGSFSTLEIQRTEQGDSAMYLCASSTIDRGEKLFFGSGTQLSVL.